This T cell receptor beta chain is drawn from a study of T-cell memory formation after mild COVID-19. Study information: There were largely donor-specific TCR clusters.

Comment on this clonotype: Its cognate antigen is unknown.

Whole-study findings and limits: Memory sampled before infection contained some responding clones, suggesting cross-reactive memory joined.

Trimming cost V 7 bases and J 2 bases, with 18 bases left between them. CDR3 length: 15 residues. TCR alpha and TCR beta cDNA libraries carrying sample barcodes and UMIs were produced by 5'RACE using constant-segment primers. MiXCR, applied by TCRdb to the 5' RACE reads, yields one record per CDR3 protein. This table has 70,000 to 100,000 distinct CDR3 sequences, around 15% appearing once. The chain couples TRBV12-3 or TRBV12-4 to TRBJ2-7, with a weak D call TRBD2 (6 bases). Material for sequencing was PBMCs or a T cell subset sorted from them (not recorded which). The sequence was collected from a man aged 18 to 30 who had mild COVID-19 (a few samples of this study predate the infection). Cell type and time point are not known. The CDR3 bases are TGTGCCAGCACCCTAGCGACCCTGTACCCCTACGAGCAGTACTTC. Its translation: CASTLATLYPYEQYF.